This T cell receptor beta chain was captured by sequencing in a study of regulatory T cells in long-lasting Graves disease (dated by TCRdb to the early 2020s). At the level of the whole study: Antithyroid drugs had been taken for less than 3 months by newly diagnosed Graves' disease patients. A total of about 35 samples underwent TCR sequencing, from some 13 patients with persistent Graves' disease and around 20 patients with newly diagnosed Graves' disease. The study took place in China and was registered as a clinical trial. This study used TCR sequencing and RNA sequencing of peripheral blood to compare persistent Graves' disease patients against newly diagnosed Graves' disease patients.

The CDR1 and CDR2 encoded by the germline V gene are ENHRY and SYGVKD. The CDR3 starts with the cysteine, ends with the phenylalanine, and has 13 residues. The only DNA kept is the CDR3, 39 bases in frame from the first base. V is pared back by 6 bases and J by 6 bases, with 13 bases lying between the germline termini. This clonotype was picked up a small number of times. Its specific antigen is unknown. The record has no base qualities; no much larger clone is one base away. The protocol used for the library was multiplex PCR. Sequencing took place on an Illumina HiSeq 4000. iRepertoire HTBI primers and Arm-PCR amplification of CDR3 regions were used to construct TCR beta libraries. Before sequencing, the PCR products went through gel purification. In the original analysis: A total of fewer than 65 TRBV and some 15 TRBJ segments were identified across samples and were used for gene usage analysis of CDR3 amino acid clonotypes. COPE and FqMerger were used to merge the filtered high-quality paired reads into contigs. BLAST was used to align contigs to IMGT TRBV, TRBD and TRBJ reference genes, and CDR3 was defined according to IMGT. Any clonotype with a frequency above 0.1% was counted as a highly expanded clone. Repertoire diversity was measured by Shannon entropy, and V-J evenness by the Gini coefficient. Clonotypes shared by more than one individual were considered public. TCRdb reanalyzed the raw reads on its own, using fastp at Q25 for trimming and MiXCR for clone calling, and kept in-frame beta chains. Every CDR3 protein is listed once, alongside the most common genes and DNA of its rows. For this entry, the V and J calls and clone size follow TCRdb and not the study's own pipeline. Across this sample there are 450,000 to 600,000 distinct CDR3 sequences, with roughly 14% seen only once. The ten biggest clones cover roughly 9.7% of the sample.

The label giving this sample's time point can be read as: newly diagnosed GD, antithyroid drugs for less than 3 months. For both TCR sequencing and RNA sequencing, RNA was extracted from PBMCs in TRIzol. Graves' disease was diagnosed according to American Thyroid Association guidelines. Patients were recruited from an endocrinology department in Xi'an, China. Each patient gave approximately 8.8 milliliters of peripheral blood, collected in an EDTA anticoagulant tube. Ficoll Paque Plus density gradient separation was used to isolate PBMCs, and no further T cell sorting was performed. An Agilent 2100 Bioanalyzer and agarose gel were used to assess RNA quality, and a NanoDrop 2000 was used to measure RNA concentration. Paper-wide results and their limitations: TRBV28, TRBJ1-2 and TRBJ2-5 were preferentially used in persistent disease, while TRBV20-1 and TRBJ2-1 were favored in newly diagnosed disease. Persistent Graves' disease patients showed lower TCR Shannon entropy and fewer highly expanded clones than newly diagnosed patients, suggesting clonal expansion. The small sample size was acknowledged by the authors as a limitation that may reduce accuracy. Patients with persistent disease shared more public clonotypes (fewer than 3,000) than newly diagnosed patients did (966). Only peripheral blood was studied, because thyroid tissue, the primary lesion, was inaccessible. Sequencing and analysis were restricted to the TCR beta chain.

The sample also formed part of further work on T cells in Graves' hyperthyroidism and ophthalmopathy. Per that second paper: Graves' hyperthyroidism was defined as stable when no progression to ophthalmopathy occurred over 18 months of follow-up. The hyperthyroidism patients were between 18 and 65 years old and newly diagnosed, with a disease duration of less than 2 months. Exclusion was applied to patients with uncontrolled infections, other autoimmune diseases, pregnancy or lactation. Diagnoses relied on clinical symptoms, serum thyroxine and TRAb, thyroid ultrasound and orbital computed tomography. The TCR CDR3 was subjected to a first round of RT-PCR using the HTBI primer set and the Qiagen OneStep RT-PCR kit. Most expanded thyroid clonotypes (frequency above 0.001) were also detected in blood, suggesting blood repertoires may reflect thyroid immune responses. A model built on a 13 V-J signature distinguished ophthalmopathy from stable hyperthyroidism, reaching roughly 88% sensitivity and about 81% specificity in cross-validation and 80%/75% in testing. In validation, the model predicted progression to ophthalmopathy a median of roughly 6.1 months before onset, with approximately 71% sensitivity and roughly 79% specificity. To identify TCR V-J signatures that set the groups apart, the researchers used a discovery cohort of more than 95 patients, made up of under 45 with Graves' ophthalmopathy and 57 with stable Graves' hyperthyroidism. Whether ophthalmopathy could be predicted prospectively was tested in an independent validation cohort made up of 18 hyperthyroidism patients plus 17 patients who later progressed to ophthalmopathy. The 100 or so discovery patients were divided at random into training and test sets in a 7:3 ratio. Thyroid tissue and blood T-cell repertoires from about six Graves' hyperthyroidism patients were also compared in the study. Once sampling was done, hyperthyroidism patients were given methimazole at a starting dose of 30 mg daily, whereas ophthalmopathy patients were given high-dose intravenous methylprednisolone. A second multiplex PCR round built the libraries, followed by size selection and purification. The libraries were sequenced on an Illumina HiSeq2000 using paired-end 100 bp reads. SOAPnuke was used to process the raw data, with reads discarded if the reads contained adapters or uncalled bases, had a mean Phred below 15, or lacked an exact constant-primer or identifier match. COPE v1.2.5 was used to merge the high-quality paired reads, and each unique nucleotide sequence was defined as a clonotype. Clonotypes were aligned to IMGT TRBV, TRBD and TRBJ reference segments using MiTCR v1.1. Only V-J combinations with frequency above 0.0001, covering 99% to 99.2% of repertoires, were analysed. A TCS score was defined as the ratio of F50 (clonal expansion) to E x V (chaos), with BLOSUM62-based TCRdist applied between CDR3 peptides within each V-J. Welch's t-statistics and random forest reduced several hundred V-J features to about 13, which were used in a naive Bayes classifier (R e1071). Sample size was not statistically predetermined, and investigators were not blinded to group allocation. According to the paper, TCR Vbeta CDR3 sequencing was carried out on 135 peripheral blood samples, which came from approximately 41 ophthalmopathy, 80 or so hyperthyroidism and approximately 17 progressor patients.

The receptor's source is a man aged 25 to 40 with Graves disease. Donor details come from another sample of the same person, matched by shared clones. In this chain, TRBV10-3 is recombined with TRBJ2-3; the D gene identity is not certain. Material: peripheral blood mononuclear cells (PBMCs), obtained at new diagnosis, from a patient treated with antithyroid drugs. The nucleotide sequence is TGTGCCATCAGGATCGGGCGGCTGGATACGCAGTATTTT. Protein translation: CAIRIGRLDTQYF.